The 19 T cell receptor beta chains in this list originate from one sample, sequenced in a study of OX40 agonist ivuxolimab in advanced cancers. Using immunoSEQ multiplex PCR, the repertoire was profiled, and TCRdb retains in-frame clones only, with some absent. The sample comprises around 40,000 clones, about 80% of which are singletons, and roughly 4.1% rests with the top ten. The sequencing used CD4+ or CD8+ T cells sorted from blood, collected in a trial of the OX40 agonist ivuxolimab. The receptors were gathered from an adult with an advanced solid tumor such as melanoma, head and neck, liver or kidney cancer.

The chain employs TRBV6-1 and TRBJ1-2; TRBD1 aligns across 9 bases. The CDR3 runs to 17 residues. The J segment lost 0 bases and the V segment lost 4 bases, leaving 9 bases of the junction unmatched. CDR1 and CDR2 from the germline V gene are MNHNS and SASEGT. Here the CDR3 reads CASSAGTGRRANYGYTF. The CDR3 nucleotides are TGTGCCAGCAGTGCCGGGACAGGGAGAAGGGCTAACTATGGCTACACCTTC.

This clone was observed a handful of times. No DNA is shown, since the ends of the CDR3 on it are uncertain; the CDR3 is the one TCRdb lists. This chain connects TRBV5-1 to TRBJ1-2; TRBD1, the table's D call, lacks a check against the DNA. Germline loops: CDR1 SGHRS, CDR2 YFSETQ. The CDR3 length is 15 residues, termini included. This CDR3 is CASSLEGVVGPGYTF.

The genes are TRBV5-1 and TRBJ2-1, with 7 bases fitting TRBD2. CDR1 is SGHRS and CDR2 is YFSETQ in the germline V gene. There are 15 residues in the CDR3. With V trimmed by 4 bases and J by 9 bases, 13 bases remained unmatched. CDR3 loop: CASSLQSGKGSEQFF. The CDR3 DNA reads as TGCGCCAGCAGCCTCCAAAGCGGGAAGGGGTCTGAGCAGTTCTTC.

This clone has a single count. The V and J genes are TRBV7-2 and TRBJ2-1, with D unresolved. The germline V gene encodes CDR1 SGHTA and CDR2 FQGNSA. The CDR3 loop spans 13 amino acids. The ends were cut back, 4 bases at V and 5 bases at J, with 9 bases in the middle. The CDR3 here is CASSSYVDNEQFF. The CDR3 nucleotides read TGTGCCAGCAGCTCCTATGTCGACAATGAGCAGTTCTTC.

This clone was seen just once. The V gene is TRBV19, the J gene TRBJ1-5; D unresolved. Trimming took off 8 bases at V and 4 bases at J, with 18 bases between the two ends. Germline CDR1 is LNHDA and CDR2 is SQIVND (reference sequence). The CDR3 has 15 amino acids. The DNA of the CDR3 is TGTGCCAGTCTGGATGGGAGGTATCAGAATCAGCCCCAGCATTTT. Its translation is CASLDGRYQNQPQHF.

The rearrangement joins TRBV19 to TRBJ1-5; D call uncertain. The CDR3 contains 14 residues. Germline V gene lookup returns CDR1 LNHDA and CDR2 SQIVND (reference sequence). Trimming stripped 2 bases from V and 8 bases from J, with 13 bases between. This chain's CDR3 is CASSISGPTEPQHF. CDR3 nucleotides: TGTGCCAGTAGTATATCTGGTCCGACGGAGCCCCAGCATTTT.

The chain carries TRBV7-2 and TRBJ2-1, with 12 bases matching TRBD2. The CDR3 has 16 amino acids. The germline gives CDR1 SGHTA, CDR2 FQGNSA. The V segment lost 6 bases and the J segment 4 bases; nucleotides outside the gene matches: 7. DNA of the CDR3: TGTGCCAGCAGGAGGGCTCTAGCGGGGGGGTACAATGAGCAGTTCTTC. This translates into CASRRALAGGYNEQFF.

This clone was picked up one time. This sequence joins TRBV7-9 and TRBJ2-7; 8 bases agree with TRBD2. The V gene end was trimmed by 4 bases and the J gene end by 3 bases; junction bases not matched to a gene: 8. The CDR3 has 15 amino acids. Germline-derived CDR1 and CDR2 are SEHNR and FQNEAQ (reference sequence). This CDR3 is CASSSGGATLYEQYF. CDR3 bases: TGTGCCAGCAGCTCGGGGGGGGCGACCCTCTACGAGCAGTACTTC.

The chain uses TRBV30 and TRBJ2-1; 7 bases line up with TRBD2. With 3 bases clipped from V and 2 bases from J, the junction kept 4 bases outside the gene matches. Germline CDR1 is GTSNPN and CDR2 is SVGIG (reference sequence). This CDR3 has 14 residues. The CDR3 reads CAWSRSGTYNEQFF. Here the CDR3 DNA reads TGTGCCTGGAGCCGAAGCGGGACCTACAATGAGCAGTTCTTC.

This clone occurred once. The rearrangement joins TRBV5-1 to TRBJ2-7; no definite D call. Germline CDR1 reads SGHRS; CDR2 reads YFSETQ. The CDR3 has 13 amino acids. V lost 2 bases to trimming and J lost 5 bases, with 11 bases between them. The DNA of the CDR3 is TGCGCCAGCAGCTTTAAGGGAATTGACGAGCAGTACTTC. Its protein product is CASSFKGIDEQYF.

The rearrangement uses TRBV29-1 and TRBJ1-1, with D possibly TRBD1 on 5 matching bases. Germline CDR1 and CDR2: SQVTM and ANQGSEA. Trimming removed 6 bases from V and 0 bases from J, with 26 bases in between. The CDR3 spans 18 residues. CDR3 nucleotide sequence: TGCAGCGTCCACATCCCGGCCGGCCAAGGGGCCCTGAACACTGAAGCTTTCTTT. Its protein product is CSVHIPAGQGALNTEAFF.

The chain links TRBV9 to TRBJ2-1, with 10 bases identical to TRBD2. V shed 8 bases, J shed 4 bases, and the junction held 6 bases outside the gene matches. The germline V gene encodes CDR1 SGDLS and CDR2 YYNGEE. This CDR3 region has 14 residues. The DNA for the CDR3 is TGTGCCAGTTCTAAGACTAGCGGGTACAATGAGCAGTTCTTC. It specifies CASSKTSGYNEQFF.

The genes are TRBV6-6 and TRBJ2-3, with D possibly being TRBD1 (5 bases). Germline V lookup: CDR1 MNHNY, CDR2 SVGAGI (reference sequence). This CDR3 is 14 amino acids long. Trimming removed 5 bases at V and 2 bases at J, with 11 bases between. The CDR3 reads CASSTTESTDTQYF. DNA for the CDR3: TGTGCCAGCAGTACGACAGAATCCACAGATACGCAGTATTTT.

The CDR3 reads CASSRTQPSTDTQYF. CDR3 sequence (DNA): TGTGCCAGCAGCCGGACGCAACCTAGCACAGATACGCAGTATTTT. The chain links TRBV9 to TRBJ2-3; D call uncertain. Trimming pared 4 bases from V and 0 bases from J, leaving 12 bases between. Per germline, CDR1 SGDLS and CDR2 YYNGEE. The CDR3 length is 15 residues. The full variable domain, completed using reference TRBV9 and TRBJ2-3, is DSGVTQTPKHLITATGQRVTLRCSPRSGDLSVYWYQQSLDQGLQFLIQYYNGEERAKGNILERFSAQQFPDLHSELNLSSLELGDSALYFCASSRTQPSTDTQYFGPGTRLTVL.

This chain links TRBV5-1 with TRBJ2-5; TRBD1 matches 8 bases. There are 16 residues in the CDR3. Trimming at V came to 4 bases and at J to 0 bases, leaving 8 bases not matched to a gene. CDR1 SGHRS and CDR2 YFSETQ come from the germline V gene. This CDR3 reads CASSPRHRGNQETQYF. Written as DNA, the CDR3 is TGCGCCAGCAGCCCACGTCACAGGGGGAACCAAGAGACCCAGTACTTC.

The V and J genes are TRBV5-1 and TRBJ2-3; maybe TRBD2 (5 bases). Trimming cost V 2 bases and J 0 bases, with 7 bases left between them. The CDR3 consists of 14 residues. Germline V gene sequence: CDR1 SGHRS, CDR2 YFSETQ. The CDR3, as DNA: TGCGCCAGCAGCTTTGGGGAGAGCACAGATACGCAGTATTTT. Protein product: CASSFGESTDTQYF.

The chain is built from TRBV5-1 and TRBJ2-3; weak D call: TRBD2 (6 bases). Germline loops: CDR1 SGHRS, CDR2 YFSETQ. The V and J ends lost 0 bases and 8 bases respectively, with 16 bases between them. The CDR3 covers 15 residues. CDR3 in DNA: TGCGCCAGCAGCTTGGATCGGACGGGAGACGCTACGCAGTATTTT. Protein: CASSLDRTGDATQYF.

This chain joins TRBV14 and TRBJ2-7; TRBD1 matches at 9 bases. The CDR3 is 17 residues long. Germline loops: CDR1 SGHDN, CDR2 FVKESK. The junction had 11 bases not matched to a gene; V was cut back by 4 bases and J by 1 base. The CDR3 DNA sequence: TGTGCCAGCAGCCCGAGGGCCAGACAGGGGGTTTCCTACGAGCAGTACTTC. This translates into CASSPRARQGVSYEQYF.

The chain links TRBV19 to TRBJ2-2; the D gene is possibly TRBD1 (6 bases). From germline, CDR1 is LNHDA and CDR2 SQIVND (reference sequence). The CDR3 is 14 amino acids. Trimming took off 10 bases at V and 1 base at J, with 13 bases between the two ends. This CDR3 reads CATTGPGNTGELFF. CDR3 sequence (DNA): TGTGCCACCACAGGGCCGGGGAACACCGGGGAGCTGTTTTTT.